This T cell receptor (beta chain) originates from a study of identical twins. This CDR3 contains 15 residues. Germline V gene sequence: CDR1 SGHAT, CDR2 FQNNGV. Trimming took off 0 bases at V and 1 base at J, with 9 bases between the two ends. TCRdb itself ran the 5' RACE reads through MiXCR, one entry per CDR3 protein. The table has more than 200,000 distinct CDR3 sequences, over 12% seen once. Points from the study as a whole: The abundant beta clonotypes from cord blood had fewer insertions, and memory repertoires had none of this. Out-of-frame alpha sequences shared by twins showed excess low generation probability. For monozygotic twins, models underestimated out-of-frame TCR alpha sharing.

A word on this clonotype: Its antigen remains unknown.

The source of this sequence is a young woman in good health. The sample consisted of memory (CD45RO+) T cells sorted from blood. This chain joins TRBV11-2 and TRBJ1-1, with D unresolved. CDR3 bases: TGTGCCAGCAGCTTAGAACCGGGTACGAACACTGAAGCTTTCTTT. Translated: CASSLEPGTNTEAFF.